The 7 T cell receptor beta chains below were found in one sample sequenced in a study of cytomegalovirus exposure and HLA in healthy donors. Amplification used 60 Vbeta primers and 13 Jbeta primers. The repertoire was sequenced with immunoSEQ multiplex PCR; TCRdb's copy has only in-frame clones and lacks some. Here the sample spans under 150,000 clones, roughly three quarters being singletons. Sequenced sample: PBMCs. Source of these receptors: a male donor in good health and CMV-seronegative.

This rearrangement joins TRBV27 to TRBJ1-4; the match to TRBD1 covers 10 bases. V lost 6 bases and J lost 5; bases outside the gene matches: 3. Germline V gene data show CDR1 as MNHEY and CDR2 as SMNVEV (reference sequence). This CDR3 comprises 14 residues. The CDR3 protein is CASSRGQGNEKLFF. In nucleotides, the CDR3 is TGTGCCAGCAGCAGGGGACAGGGGAATGAAAAACTGTTTTTT.

The chain recombines TRBV5-6 with TRBJ1-1; tentatively, D is TRBD1 (6 bases). The CDR3 has 14 residues. Per germline, CDR1 SGHDT and CDR2 YYEEEE. V lost 4 bases and J lost 0, with 10 bases in between. The CDR3 coding sequence is TGTGCCAGCAGCCCGGACAGAATGAACACTGAAGCTTTCTTT. Its translation: CASSPDRMNTEAFF.

The V call is TRBV7-2, the J call TRBJ2-7; 7 bases are a match to TRBD2. Germline CDR1 and CDR2: SGHTA and FQGNSA. The V and J ends lost 0 bases and 1 base, in that order; junction bases with no gene match: 6. The CDR3 totals 16 residues. This CDR3 reads CASSLAPWRGSYEQYF. CDR3 DNA: TGTGCCAGCAGCTTAGCGCCTTGGCGGGGGTCCTACGAGCAGTACTTC.

The rearrangement joins TRBV5-1 to TRBJ1-4, with 7 positions matching TRBD1. V lost 4 bases to trimming and J lost 7 bases; unmatched junction nucleotides: 4. The CDR3 covers 13 residues. Germline CDR1 reads SGHRS; CDR2 reads YFSETQ. Written as DNA, the CDR3 is TGCGCCAGCAGCGAGGGGGCGCGTGAAAAACTGTTTTTT. Its translation is CASSEGAREKLFF.

The V call is TRBV7-8, the J call TRBJ1-5; 7 bases align to TRBD1. This CDR3 region has 15 residues. Germline CDR1 and CDR2: SGHVS and FQNEAQ. The V and J ends lost 4 bases and 2 bases, in that order; junction bases with no gene match: 5. CDR3 DNA: TGTGCCAGCAGCTCAAGCAGGGGGGGCAATCAGCCCCAGCATTTT. Its protein is CASSSSRGGNQPQHF.

V usage is TRBV5-6 and J usage is TRBJ1-2; no clear D gene. The CDR3 consists of 16 residues. Germline values: CDR1 SGHDT, CDR2 YYEEEE. The germline V and J ends were trimmed by 2 bases and 4 bases, with 18 bases remaining between them. As DNA, the CDR3 is TGTGCCAGCAGCTTCAGAACGGGAGAGTTTGGCTATGGCTACACCTTC. Protein sequence: CASSFRTGEFGYGYTF.

The rearrangement uses TRBV5-5 and TRBJ2-5, with a weak D call TRBD1 (6 bases). The last part of the DNA fits TRBJ2-7 better; the J call may be wrong. The CDR3 is 13 amino acids. Germline V CDR1 and CDR2: SGHKS, YYEKEE (reference sequence). The CDR3 sequence is CASSLRHRDEQYF. The CDR3, as DNA: TGTGCCAGCAGCTTGCGGCACAGGGACGAGCAGTACTTC.